This T cell receptor beta chain stems from a study of blood T cell repertoires in COVID-19. Across the study: PBMCs, B-cell-depleted T cells, or T cells provided the cDNA or gDNA that made up the material.

V was pared by 5 bases and J by 4 bases, with 8 bases between. The CDR3 has 12 amino acids. Looked up from germline, CDR1 is LNHDA and CDR2 is SQIVND (reference sequence). Profiling relied on immunoSEQ multiplex PCR, and the TCRdb table lists in-frame clones only, not all of them. Of over 50,000 clones detected, roughly 72% appear once; the ten largest clones hold 6% to 7%. This clonotype was sampled from a woman aged 45-59 years with active or convalescent COVID-19. The sample consisted of peripheral blood. The chain links TRBV19 to TRBJ1-2; D call uncertain. The CDR3 here is CASSPGTYGYTF. The DNA of the CDR3 is TGTGCCAGTAGTCCGGGTACCTATGGCTACACCTTC.